Included here is one TCR beta chain sequence, with context. The antigen remains undetermined. It was approximately 10 milliliters of peripheral blood that were drawn from each donor. In each sample, at least 6 million PBMCs were isolated. The data stem from a study of blood T cells in healthy people across ages. PCR was performed a second time for 7 to 11 cycles using a sample-barcoded 5' primer and a J-beta primer mix. TCRdb analysed the 5' RACE reads with MiXCR anew, one entry per CDR3 protein. The table lists 600,000 to 800,000 distinct CDR3 sequences, 20% to 25% of them singletons. The CDR3 covers 14 residues. V lost 7 bases to trimming and J lost 2 bases, with 13 bases between them. Germline V gene lookup returns CDR1 SNHLY and CDR2 FYNNEI. General study findings and limits: Unsorted PBMC material precluded a definitive naive versus antigen-experienced comparison.

Sequenced: blood. The TCR originated in a man between 70 and 80 years old in good health. The rearrangement links TRBV2 to TRBJ2-3; D is ambiguous. The CDR3 nucleotides read TGTGCCAGCACAGCAGATACCCACACAGATACGCAGTATTTT. It specifies CASTADTHTDTQYF.